Presented here are 8 T cell receptor beta chains from one specimen sequenced in a study of cytomegalovirus exposure and HLA in healthy donors. The PCR was carried out with 60 Vbeta primers and 13 Jbeta primers. Clones were sequenced by immunoSEQ multiplex PCR, and TCRdb holds only the in-frame ones, with some missing. The repertoire has some 110,000 clones, 76% of them found once; the top ten carry about 15%. Sequenced input: PBMCs. The receptors were gathered from a man in his fifties or sixties in good health and CMV-seropositive.

The V call is TRBV10-2, the J call TRBJ1-5; D gene unclear. Per the germline V gene, CDR1 is WSHSY and CDR2 is SAAADI. The CDR3 extends over 14 amino acids. The ends were cut back, 4 bases at V and 3 bases at J, with 10 bases in the middle. CDR3 DNA: TGCGCCAGCAGTGCCGGGAGCTACAATCAGCCCCAGCATTTT. It is translated as CASSAGSYNQPQHF.

The genes are TRBV18 and TRBJ2-1; 7 bases agree with TRBD1. This CDR3 contains 16 residues. V lost 2 bases to trimming and J lost 6 bases; unmatched junction nucleotides: 10. CDR1 and CDR2 (germline): KGHSH, LQKENI. This CDR3 is CASSPSSVGGINEQFF. The CDR3 coding sequence is TGTGCCAGCTCACCAAGTAGCGTAGGGGGCATCAATGAGCAGTTCTTC.

This clone was detected a few times. The chain is built from TRBV2 and TRBJ2-5; the D gene is possibly TRBD1 (6 bases). The CDR3 totals 13 residues. Germline V gene data show CDR1 as SNHLY and CDR2 as FYNNEI. V was trimmed by 7 bases and J by 6 bases, leaving 15 bases between them. The CDR3 nucleotides are TGTGCCAGCAACCAGGGGCCAAGGCAGACCCAGTACTTC. This gives the protein CASNQGPRQTQYF. Supplemented by reference TRBV2 and TRBJ2-5, the full variable domain reads EPEVTQTPSHQVTQMGQEVILRCVPISNHLYFYWYRQILGQKVEFLVSFYNNEISEKSEIFDDQFSVERPDGSNFTLKIRSTKLEDSAMYFCASNQGPRQTQYFGPGTRLLVL.

The chain recombines TRBV11-2 with TRBJ2-5; D possibly corresponds to TRBD2 (5 bases). Trimming stripped 10 bases from V and 5 bases from J, with 17 bases between. Looked up from germline, CDR1 is SGHAT and CDR2 is FQNNGV. The CDR3 extends over 13 amino acids. The CDR3: CATAAGPMETQYF. The CDR3 bases are TGTGCCACGGCGGCGGGCCCAATGGAGACCCAGTACTTC.

The chain links TRBV2 to TRBJ1-3; tentatively, D is TRBD1 (5 bases). Germline CDR1 SNHLY, CDR2 FYNNEI. V lost 5 bases and J lost 2, with 10 bases in between. This CDR3 region has 14 residues. The CDR3 protein is CASSTRGTGNTIYF. Written as DNA, the CDR3 is TGTGCCAGCAGTACACGGGGGACTGGAAACACCATATATTTT. Full variable domain (outside the CDR3, taken from reference TRBV2 and TRBJ1-3): EPEVTQTPSHQVTQMGQEVILRCVPISNHLYFYWYRQILGQKVEFLVSFYNNEISEKSEIFDDQFSVERPDGSNFTLKIRSTKLEDSAMYFCASSTRGTGNTIYFGEGSWLTVV.

The V and J genes are TRBV21-1 and TRBJ1-2. TRBV21-1 is described as a pseudogene. The CDR3 length is 13 residues. For the CDR3, the DNA is TGTGCCAGCATAATTTTAGCTAACTATGGCTACACCTTC. Its translation is CASIILANYGYTF.

The J gene is TRBJ2-2, the V gene TRBV29-1; the D gene is possibly TRBD2 (5 bases). The CDR3 sequence is 15 residues long. V lost 2 bases, J lost 0 bases, and 10 bases lay in between. Germline CDR1 and CDR2: SQVTM and ANQGSEA. Written as DNA, the CDR3 is TGCAGCGTTGAATCTGCTAGCCCGAACACCGGGGAGCTGTTTTTT. Protein sequence: CSVESASPNTGELFF.

CDR3 sequence: CASSPRQGASAEAFF. The CDR3 region has the DNA TGTGCCAGCAGTCCTAGACAGGGAGCCAGCGCTGAAGCTTTCTTT. This rearrangement joins TRBV6-5 to TRBJ1-1; 7 bases are shared with TRBD1. CDR1 MNHEY and CDR2 SVGAGI come from the germline V gene. The CDR3 covers 15 residues. V trimming: 5 bases; J trimming: 6 bases; junction bases outside the gene matches: 12.